These 26 T cell receptor beta chains came from one sample sequenced in a study of blood T cell repertoires in COVID-19. Clones were read by immunoSEQ multiplex PCR, and TCRdb kept only the in-frame ones, dropping some. The table lists about 310,000 clones, over 75% of them singletons, with 1% in the top ten. Sequencing was performed on peripheral blood. The receptors originated from a man in his fifties or sixties with active or convalescent COVID-19.

The chain combines TRBV15 with TRBJ2-2; possibly TRBD2 for D (6 bases). The V end was cut by 5 bases, the J end by 7 bases, with 11 bases between. The CDR3 consists of 13 residues. Germline loops: CDR1 LNHNV, CDR2 YYDKDF (reference sequence). The CDR3 nucleotides read TGTGCCACCAGCTCGGAGGGTGGCGGGGAGCTGTTTTTT. Residues: CATSSEGGGELFF.

The chain carries TRBV30 and TRBJ2-7, with 9 bases lining up with TRBD1. CDR1 is GTSNPN, CDR2 SVGIG, per germline (reference sequence). V lost 8 bases to trimming and J lost 2 bases; unmatched junction nucleotides: 13. This CDR3 has 15 amino acids. The CDR3 protein is CARSPGTGIPYEQYF. The CDR3 DNA follows: TGTGCCCGATCCCCCGGGACAGGGATACCCTACGAGCAGTACTTC.

V gene TRBV7-8 combines with J gene TRBJ1-2; 10 bases match TRBD1. V dropped 1 base and J dropped 7; count of bases not matched to a gene: 9. Germline V gene lookup returns CDR1 SGHVS and CDR2 FQNEAQ. The CDR3 covers 16 residues. The CDR3: CASSLVGGQGVGGYTF. The CDR3 DNA reads TGTGCCAGCAGCTTAGTAGGTGGACAGGGGGTAGGTGGCTACACCTTC.

V and J are TRBV7-2 and TRBJ2-7; 7 bases line up with TRBD2. V dropped 5 bases and J dropped 3; count of bases not matched to a gene: 7. CDR3 length: 14 amino acids. The germline V gene has CDR1 SGHTA and CDR2 FQGNSA. The CDR3 nucleotides are TGTGCCAGCAGCCTACAGCGGGGAGGCTACGAGCAGTACTTC. It encodes CASSLQRGGYEQYF.

J is TRBJ2-7 and V is TRBV28, with D possibly matching TRBD2 (5 bases). CDR3 length: 13 amino acids. Trimming removed 3 bases from V and 0 bases from J, with 6 bases in between. CDR1 and CDR2 from the germline V gene are MDHEN and SYDVKM. The CDR3 sequence is CASSFSGSYEQYF. CDR3 sequence (DNA): TGTGCCAGCAGTTTCAGCGGCTCCTACGAGCAGTACTTC. The whole variable domain, filled in from reference TRBV28 and TRBJ2-7, reads DVKVTQSSRYLVKRTGEKVFLECVQDMDHENMFWYRQDPGLGLRLIYFSYDVKMKEKGDIPEGYSVSREKKERFSLILESASTNQTSMYLCASSFSGSYEQYFGPGTRLTVT.

The V and J genes are TRBV7-2 and TRBJ2-5, with TRBD1 as a possible D gene (5 bases). The CDR3 runs 15 residues. Deletions cut 3 bases from V and 5 bases from J, with 16 bases between. Germline V CDR1 and CDR2: SGHTA, FQGNSA. The CDR3 loop reads CASSFLGQGPETQYF. CDR3 coding DNA: TGTGCCAGCAGCTTTCTCGGGCAGGGCCCCGAGACCCAGTACTTC.

The chain uses TRBV5-4 and TRBJ2-1, with TRBD2 matching 11 bases. The CDR3 is made up of 15 amino acids. V lost 4 bases and J lost 3; bases outside the gene matches: 3. Germline V gene data show CDR1 as SGHNT and CDR2 as YYREEE (reference sequence). CDR3 bases: TGTGCCAGCAGCGGGGGACTAGCGGTCTACAATGAGCAGTTCTTC. Its protein product is CASSGGLAVYNEQFF.

J is TRBJ2-1 and V is TRBV6-5, with D possibly TRBD2 on 6 matching bases. Trimming removed 6 bases at V and 0 bases at J, with 9 bases between. Germline V gene data show CDR1 as MNHEY and CDR2 as SVGAGI. This CDR3 has 14 amino acids. The CDR3 sequence: CASREGVSYNEQFF. In DNA, the CDR3 is TGTGCCAGCAGGGAGGGAGTCTCCTACAATGAGCAGTTCTTC.

The V and J genes are TRBV19 and TRBJ1-1, with D unresolved. This CDR3 contains 12 residues. Trimming removed 5 bases at V and 10 bases at J, with 14 bases between. CDR1 is LNHDA, CDR2 SQIVND, per germline (reference sequence). The CDR3, as DNA: TGTGCCAGTAGTCGCTACCCCGAACCAGCTTTCTTT. Translated: CASSRYPEPAFF.

This clone appeared once. V is TRBV5-1 and J is TRBJ2-6, with a tentative D call TRBD1 (6 bases). Germline assignment: CDR1 SGHRS and CDR2 YFSETQ. Between the trimmed V and J ends, which lost 0 bases and 0 bases, there was a span of 16 bases. CDR3 size: 19 residues. This CDR3 is CASSLAIRTEASGANVLTF. The CDR3 DNA follows: TGCGCCAGCAGCTTGGCTATCAGGACAGAGGCCTCTGGGGCCAACGTCCTGACTTTC.

The V and J genes are TRBV10-2 and TRBJ2-5; 8 bases line up with TRBD2. CDR3 size: 14 residues. Germline CDR1 reads WSHSY; CDR2 reads SAAADI. After removal of 10 bases from V and 2 bases from J, the junction contained 9 bases not matched to a gene. The CDR3 DNA is TGCGCCACCTCGCCGGGAGGGGTGCAAGAGACCCAGTACTTC. Its protein product is CATSPGGVQETQYF.

This chain links TRBV18 with TRBJ2-1, with TRBD1 as a possible D gene (6 bases). CDR3 size: 13 residues. Germline CDR1 is KGHSH and CDR2 is LQKENI. V was shortened by 2 bases and J by 10 bases, with 12 bases between the two germline ends. The CDR3 sequence is CASSPREQGEQFF. As DNA, the CDR3 is TGTGCCAGCTCACCAAGGGAGCAGGGGGAGCAGTTCTTC. The variable domain in full, with the rest retrieved from reference TRBV18 and TRBJ2-1, is NAGVMQNPRHLVRRRGQEARLRCSPMKGHSHVYWYRQLPEEGLKFMVYLQKENIIDESGMPKERFSAEFPKEGPSILRIQQVVRGDSAAYFCASSPREQGEQFFGPGTRLTVL.

The CDR3 coding sequence is TGTGCCAGCAGCGGTGGACAGGGGGGACGGGGAGAAAAACTGTTTTTT. As protein: CASSGGQGGRGEKLFF. This sequence joins TRBV9 and TRBJ1-4; 10 bases line up with TRBD1. CDR3 length: 16 residues. Germline loops: CDR1 SGDLS, CDR2 YYNGEE. V shed 3 bases and J 8 bases; nucleotides not matched to a gene: 10.

This rearrangement joins TRBV19 to TRBJ1-5; 9 bases are shared with TRBD1. V dropped 1 base and J dropped 4; count of bases not matched to a gene: 5. The germline gives CDR1 LNHDA, CDR2 SQIVND (reference sequence). The CDR3 runs to 16 residues. The DNA for the CDR3 is TGTGCCAGTAGTATAGGGGCCGGACAGGGGAATCAGCCCCAGCATTTT. Amino acids: CASSIGAGQGNQPQHF.

This chain joins TRBV28 and TRBJ1-2, with TRBD1 matching over 9 bases. Germline V gives CDR1 MDHEN, CDR2 SYDVKM. Germline trimming cut 7 bases from V and 5 bases from J; bases unmatched to any gene: 8. The CDR3 consists of 14 residues. CDR3 protein: CASTVTGGWYGYTF. DNA of the CDR3: TGTGCCAGCACCGTAACAGGGGGCTGGTATGGCTACACCTTC.

As DNA, the CDR3 is TGTGCCAGCCAGGGACAGGACAAACGGGAAATCTACGAGCAGTACTTC. As protein: CASQGQDKREIYEQYF. The chain employs TRBV7-9 and TRBJ2-7; 8 bases match TRBD1. Germline V gene lookup returns CDR1 SEHNR and CDR2 FQNEAQ (reference sequence). Trimming cost V 8 bases and J 3 bases; bases outside gene matches: 15. The CDR3 covers 16 residues.

The rearrangement links TRBV29-1 to TRBJ2-1, with a weak D call TRBD1 (6 bases). Germline values: CDR1 SQVTM, CDR2 ANQGSEA. The V end was cut by 7 bases, the J end by 2 bases, with 6 bases between. The CDR3 is 11 amino acids. The CDR3 sequence is CSGTAYNEQFF. The CDR3, as DNA: TGCAGCGGGACAGCCTACAATGAGCAGTTCTTC.

The V and J genes are TRBV18 and TRBJ1-5; 12 bases are shared with TRBD1. Trimming cost V 3 bases and J 1 base; bases outside gene matches: 4. The CDR3 sequence is 17 residues long. CDR1 is KGHSH and CDR2 is LQKENI in the germline V gene. CDR3 sequence (DNA): TGTGCCAGCTCACCTGGGACAGGGGGCCGAAGCAATCAGCCCCAGCATTTT. Translated: CASSPGTGGRSNQPQHF. Together with reference TRBV18 and TRBJ1-5, the CDR3 gives the full variable domain: NAGVMQNPRHLVRRRGQEARLRCSPMKGHSHVYWYRQLPEEGLKFMVYLQKENIIDESGMPKERFSAEFPKEGPSILRIQQVVRGDSAAYFCASSPGTGGRSNQPQHFGDGTRLSIL.

The CDR3 sequence: CATSDLGPGGYTF. CDR3 nucleotide sequence: TGTGCCACCAGTGATTTGGGCCCGGGTGGCTACACCTTC. The genes are TRBV24-1 and TRBJ1-2; D not resolved. Trimming cost V 0 bases and J 7 bases, with 8 bases left between them. This CDR3 spans 13 amino acids. Looked up from germline, CDR1 is KGHDR and CDR2 is SFDVKD.

The chain has TRBV18 and TRBJ1-2, with D unclear. Trimming left V 0 bases short and J 4 bases short, with 12 bases between. The germline CDR1 and CDR2 sequences are KGHSH and LQKENI. This CDR3 is built from 15 residues. CDR3 DNA sequence: TGTGCCAGCTCACCACCTTCAGGAACGTTCTATGGCTACACCTTC. Its protein is CASSPPSGTFYGYTF.

This rearrangement joins TRBV5-4 to TRBJ2-1; the match to TRBD2 covers 10 bases. CDR1 and CDR2 from the germline V gene are SGHNT and YYREEE (reference sequence). This CDR3 contains 15 residues. Trimming cost V 0 bases and J 10 bases; bases outside gene matches: 7. CDR3: CASSLDSSGGSEQFF. CDR3 in DNA: TGTGCCAGCAGCTTGGATTCTAGCGGGGGTTCGGAGCAGTTCTTC.

The rearrangement joins TRBV24-1 to TRBJ1-5; 8 bases fit TRBD1. CDR3 length: 14 residues. With 5 bases clipped from V and 2 bases from J, the junction kept 1 base outside the gene matches. Germline V gives CDR1 KGHDR, CDR2 SFDVKD. The chain's CDR3 is CATSAQGGNQPQHF. CDR3 sequence (DNA): TGTGCCACCAGTGCACAGGGGGGCAATCAGCCCCAGCATTTT.

This clone was recorded only once. The chain uses TRBV5-5 and TRBJ1-1; weak D call: TRBD1 (6 bases). The CDR3 contains 15 residues. With 4 bases removed from V and 0 bases from J, the gap between germline ends came to 13 bases. Germline V gene sequence: CDR1 SGHKS, CDR2 YYEKEE (reference sequence). The CDR3 DNA sequence: TGTGCCAGCAGCCGCACCGGGACAATGAACACTGAAGCTTTCTTT. This translates into CASSRTGTMNTEAFF.

On this clone: Its ends do not fully match the called genes, so a read error is possible. V usage is TRBV24-1 and J usage is TRBJ2-4; D ambiguous. The CDR3 is made up of 13 amino acids. Germline V gives CDR1 KGHDR, CDR2 SFDVKD. CDR3 DNA: TGTGCCACCCACTTAATAGCCAAAAACATTCAGTATTTC. It yields the protein CATHLIAKNIQYF.

This chain links TRBV7-2 with TRBJ1-5; 8 nucleotides match TRBD1. The CDR3 length is 15 residues. The germline gives CDR1 SGHTA, CDR2 FQGNSA. Germline trimming cut 6 bases from V and 7 bases from J; bases unmatched to any gene: 11. The CDR3 region has the DNA TGTGCCAGCAGACCCGGGACAGGTTATTCGCAGCCCCAGCATTTT. Translating it yields CASRPGTGYSQPQHF.

V and J are TRBV6-5 and TRBJ1-5, with D perhaps TRBD1 (6 bases). Per germline, CDR1 MNHEY and CDR2 SVGAGI. V was pared by 6 bases and J by 2 bases, with 14 bases between. This CDR3 is 15 amino acids long. As DNA, the CDR3 is TGTGCCAGCAGGCTACAGGGCGGCGGCAATCAGCCCCAGCATTTT. It translates to CASRLQGGGNQPQHF.